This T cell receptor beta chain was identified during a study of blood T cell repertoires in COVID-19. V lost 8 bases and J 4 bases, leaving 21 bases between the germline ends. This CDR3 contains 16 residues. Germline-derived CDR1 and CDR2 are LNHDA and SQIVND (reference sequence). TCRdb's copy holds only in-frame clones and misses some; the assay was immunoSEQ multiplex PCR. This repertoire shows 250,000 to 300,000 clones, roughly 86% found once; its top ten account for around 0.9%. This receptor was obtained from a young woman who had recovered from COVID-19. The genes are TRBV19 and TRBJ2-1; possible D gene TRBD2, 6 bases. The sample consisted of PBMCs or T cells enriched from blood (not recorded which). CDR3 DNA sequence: TGTGCCAGTGCCCCCTCCGGAGGGACGCGTTACAATGAGCAGTTCTTC. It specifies CASAPSGGTRYNEQFF.